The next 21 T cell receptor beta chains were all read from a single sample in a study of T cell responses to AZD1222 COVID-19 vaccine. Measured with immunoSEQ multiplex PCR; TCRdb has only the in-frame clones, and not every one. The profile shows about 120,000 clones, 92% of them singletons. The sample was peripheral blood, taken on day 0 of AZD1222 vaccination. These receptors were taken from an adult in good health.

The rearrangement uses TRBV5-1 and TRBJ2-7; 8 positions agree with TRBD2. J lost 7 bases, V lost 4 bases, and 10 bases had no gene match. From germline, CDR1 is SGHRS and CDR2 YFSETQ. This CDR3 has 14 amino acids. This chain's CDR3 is CASSRTGGALEQYF. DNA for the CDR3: TGCGCCAGCAGCCGAACCGGGGGGGCCCTGGAGCAGTACTTC. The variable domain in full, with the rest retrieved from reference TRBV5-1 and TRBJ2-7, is KAGVTQTPRYLIKTRGQQVTLSCSPISGHRSVSWYQQTPGQGLQFLFEYFSETQRNKGNFPGRFSGRQFSNSRSEMNVSTLELGDSALYLCASSRTGGALEQYFGPGTRLTVT.

Here the CDR3 reads CASRPGTGVRSYGYTF. The CDR3 nucleotides read TGTGCCAGCAGACCCGGAACAGGCGTTAGAAGCTATGGCTACACCTTC. The rearrangement uses TRBV5-4 and TRBJ1-2, with D perhaps TRBD1 (5 bases). CDR1 is SGHNT, CDR2 YYREEE, per germline (reference sequence). This CDR3 contains 16 residues. V dropped 5 bases and J dropped 4 bases, with 21 bases sitting between them.

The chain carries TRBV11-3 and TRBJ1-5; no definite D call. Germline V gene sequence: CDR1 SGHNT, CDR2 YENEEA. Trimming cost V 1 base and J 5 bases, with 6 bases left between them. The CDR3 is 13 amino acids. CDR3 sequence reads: CASSLGTHQPQHF. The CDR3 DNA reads TGTGCCAGCAGCTTAGGGACTCATCAGCCCCAGCATTTT.

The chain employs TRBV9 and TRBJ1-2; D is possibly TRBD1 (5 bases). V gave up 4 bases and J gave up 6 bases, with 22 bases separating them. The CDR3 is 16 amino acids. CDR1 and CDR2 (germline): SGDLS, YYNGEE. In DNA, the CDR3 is TGTGCCAGCAGCCTTTCGGGAGTAAGGGGTTTCCATGGCTACACCTTC. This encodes CASSLSGVRGFHGYTF.

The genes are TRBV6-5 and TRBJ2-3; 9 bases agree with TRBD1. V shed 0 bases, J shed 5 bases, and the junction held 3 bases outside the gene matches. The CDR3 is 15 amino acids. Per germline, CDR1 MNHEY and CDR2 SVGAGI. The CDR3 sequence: CASSYSSDRGDTQYF. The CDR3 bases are TGTGCCAGCAGTTACTCGTCGGACAGGGGAGATACGCAGTATTTT.

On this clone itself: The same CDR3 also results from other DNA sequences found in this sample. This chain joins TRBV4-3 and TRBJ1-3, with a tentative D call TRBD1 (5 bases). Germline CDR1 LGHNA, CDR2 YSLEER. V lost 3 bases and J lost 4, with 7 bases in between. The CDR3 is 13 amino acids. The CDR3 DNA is TGCGCCAGCAGCCAGGAGGGGGGAAACACCATATATTTT. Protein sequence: CASSQEGGNTIYF.

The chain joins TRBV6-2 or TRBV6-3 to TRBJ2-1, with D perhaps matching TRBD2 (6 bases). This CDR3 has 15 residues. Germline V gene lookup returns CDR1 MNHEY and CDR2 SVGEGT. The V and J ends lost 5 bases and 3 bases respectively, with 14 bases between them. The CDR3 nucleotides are TGTGCCAGCAGTCTAAGCGGGTCCCACTACAATGAGCAGTTCTTC. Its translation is CASSLSGSHYNEQFF.

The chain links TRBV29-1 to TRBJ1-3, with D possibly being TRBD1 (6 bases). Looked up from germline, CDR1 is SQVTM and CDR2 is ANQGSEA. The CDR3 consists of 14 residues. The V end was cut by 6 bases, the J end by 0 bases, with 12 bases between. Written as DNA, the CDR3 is TGCAGCGTGGACACAGGGAACTCTGGAAACACCATATATTTT. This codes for CSVDTGNSGNTIYF.

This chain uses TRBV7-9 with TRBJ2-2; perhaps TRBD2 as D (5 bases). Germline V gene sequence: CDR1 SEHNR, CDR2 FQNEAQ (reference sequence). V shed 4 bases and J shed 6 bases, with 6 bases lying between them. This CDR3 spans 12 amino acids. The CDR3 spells CASSWTPGELFF. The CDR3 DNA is TGTGCCAGCAGCTGGACTCCCGGGGAGCTGTTTTTT.

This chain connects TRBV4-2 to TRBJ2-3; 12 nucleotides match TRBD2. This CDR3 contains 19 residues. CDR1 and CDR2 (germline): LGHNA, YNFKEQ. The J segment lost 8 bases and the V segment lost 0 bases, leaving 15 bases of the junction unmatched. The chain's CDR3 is CASSQDPHASGGAEATQYF. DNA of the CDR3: TGTGCCAGCAGCCAAGATCCCCACGCTAGCGGGGGGGCCGAGGCTACGCAGTATTTT.

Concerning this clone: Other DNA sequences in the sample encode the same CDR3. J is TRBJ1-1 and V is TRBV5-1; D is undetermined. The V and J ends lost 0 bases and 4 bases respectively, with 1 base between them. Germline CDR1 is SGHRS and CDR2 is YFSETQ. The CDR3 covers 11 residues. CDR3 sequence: CASSLGTEAFF. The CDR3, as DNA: TGCGCCAGCAGCTTGGGCACTGAAGCTTTCTTT.

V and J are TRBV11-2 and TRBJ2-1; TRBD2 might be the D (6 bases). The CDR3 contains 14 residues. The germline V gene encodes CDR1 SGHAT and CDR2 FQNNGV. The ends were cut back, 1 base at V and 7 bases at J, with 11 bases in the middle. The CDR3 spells CASSLGREWNEQFF. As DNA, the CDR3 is TGTGCCAGCAGCTTAGGACGGGAGTGGAATGAGCAGTTCTTC.

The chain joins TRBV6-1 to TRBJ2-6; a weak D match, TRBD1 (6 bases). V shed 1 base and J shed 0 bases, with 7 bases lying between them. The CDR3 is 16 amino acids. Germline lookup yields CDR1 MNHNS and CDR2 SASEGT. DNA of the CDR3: TGTGCCAGCAGTGAAGAACAGGGCTCTGGGGCCAACGTCCTGACTTTC. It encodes CASSEEQGSGANVLTF.

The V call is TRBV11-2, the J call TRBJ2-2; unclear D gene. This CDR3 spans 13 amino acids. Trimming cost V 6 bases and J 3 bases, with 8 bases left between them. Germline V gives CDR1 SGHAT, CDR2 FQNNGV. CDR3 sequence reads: CASSFTHTGELFF. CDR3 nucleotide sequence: TGTGCCAGCAGTTTTACGCACACCGGGGAGCTGTTTTTT.

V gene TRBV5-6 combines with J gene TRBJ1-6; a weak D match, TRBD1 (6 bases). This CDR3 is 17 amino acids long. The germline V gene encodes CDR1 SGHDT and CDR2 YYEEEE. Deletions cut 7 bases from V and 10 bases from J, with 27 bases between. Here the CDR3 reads CASGIWSAGDFSSPLHF. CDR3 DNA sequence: TGTGCCAGCGGAATATGGAGTGCAGGGGATTTTTCCTCACCCCTCCACTTT.

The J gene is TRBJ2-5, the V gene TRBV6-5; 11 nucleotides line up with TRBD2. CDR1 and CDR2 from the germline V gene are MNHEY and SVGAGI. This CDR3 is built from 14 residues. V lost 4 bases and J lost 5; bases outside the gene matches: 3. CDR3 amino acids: CASSLLAGVETQYF. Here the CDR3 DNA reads TGTGCCAGCAGTTTACTAGCGGGGGTCGAGACCCAGTACTTC.

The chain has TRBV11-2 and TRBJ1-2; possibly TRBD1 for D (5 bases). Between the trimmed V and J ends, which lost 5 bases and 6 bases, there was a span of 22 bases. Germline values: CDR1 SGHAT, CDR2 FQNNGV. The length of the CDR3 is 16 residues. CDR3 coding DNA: TGTGCCAGCAGCGCTCTTCCGGGACCCCGGCGGGATGGCTACACCTTC. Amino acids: CASSALPGPRRDGYTF.

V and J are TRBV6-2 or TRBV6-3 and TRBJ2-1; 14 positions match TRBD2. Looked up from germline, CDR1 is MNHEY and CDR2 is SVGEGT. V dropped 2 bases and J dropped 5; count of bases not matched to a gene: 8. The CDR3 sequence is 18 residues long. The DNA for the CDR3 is TGTGCCAGCAGTTACCCTCTGACTAGCGGGAGGGGCAACAATGAGCAGTTCTTC. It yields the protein CASSYPLTSGRGNNEQFF.

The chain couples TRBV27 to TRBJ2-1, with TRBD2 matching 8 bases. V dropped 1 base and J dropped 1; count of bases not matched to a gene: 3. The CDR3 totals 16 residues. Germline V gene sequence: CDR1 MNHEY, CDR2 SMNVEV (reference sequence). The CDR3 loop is CASSLWAGGSYNEQFF. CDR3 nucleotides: TGTGCCAGCAGTTTATGGGCGGGGGGTTCCTACAATGAGCAGTTCTTC.

The CDR3 here is CASTPDGTYEQYF. The DNA of the CDR3 is TGTGCCAGCACCCCGGACGGCACCTACGAGCAGTACTTC. This chain links TRBV6-5 with TRBJ2-7; D gene unclear. Trimming pared 7 bases from V and 2 bases from J, leaving 12 bases between. The CDR3 runs 13 residues. The germline V gene has CDR1 MNHEY and CDR2 SVGAGI.

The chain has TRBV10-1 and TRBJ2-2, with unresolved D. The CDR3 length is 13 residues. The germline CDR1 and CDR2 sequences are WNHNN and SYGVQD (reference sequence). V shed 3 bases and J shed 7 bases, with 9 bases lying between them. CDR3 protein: CASSDVYGGELFF. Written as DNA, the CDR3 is TGCGCCAGCAGTGACGTTTATGGCGGGGAGCTGTTTTTT.